The rows below give T cell receptor beta chains drawn from one sample of a study of blood T cell repertoires in COVID-19. Generated by immunoSEQ multiplex PCR, the TCRdb table keeps only in-frame clones and is missing some. This sample has over 10,000 clones, with about three quarters found just once. Sequences were obtained from peripheral blood. These receptors came from a man aged 55 to 70 with COVID-19, enrolled during active disease. Both conserved end residues are trimmed from each CDR3. The order of the fields is V gene, J gene, clone size, CDR3 protein. Not every row has a clone size; where given, it reads once, few, many or a size class.

TRBV11-2,TRBJ2-7,few,ASTVRQAPFDEQY
TRBV2,TRBJ1-3,.,ASSELRGGQGDTIY
TRBV10-3,TRBJ2-1,.,AISELGGRDNEQF
TRBV6-6,TRBJ1-4,few,ASDPGDEKLF
TRBV5-8,TRBJ1-3,.,ASSFFSSGNTIY
TRBV7-3,TRBJ2-1,few,ASSILAGGVNEQF
TRBV7-9,TRBJ1-2,.,ASSHITGLDYGYT
TRBV19,TRBJ1-5,.,ASSIPGGNQPQH
TRBV27,TRBJ2-7,.,ASSLFPTGIGEQY
TRBV24-1,TRBJ2-3,.,ATSDMGAYTDTQY
TRBV12-3/TRBV12-4,TRBJ1-1,.,ASSLSGNTEAF
TRBV6-5,TRBJ1-2,.,ASIGVGGYT
TRBV7-9,TRBJ1-4,.,ASSFLTGGGFEKLF
TRBV5-1,TRBJ1-1,once,ASSFAGQSQAF
TRBV7-9,TRBJ1-4,.,ASSLQTNREKLF
TRBV15,TRBJ2-1,.,ATSIRGGPTNEQF
TRBV9,TRBJ2-3,.,ASSVATTFLTSTDTQY
TRBV15,TRBJ1-4,.,ATSRGQATNEKLF
TRBV19,TRBJ1-5,.,ASSPGGGQSTPRPSQPQH
TRBV24-1,TRBJ2-5,.,ATSDPGTGLGTQY
TRBV5-5,TRBJ1-4,once,ASSLASYEKLF
TRBV11-2,TRBJ2-2,.,ASSLARTGELF
TRBV6-5,TRBJ1-1,few,ASREGQWMNTEAF